This is a list of T cell receptor beta chains from one sample in a study of T cells in Graves' hyperthyroidism and ophthalmopathy. TCRdb reprocessed the multiplex PCR reads with MiXCR, giving one entry per CDR3 protein. Counted here are 730,000 or so distinct CDR3 sequences, over 15% occurring once; the ten biggest clones make up approximately 15%. The sample taken for sequencing was blood. The receptors originated from a woman aged 45-60 years with Graves' hyperthyroidism that later progressed to Graves' ophthalmopathy. CDR3s include the opening cysteine and the closing phenylalanine or tryptophan. A D gene is named only where the DNA matches it firmly. Clone sizes are given selectively: once, few, many, or a class where the clone is expanded.

j_call	clone_size	d_call	v_call	cdr3_nt	cdr3_aa
TRBJ1-2	NA	NA	TRBV6-1	TGTGCCAGCAGTCGGTATGACCCCGGTAACTATGGCTACACCTTC	CASSRYDPGNYGYTF
TRBJ1-1	NA	TRBD1	TRBV7-3	TGTGCCAGCAGCTATACCCCCTTGACAGGGACGAACACTGAAGCTTTCTTT	CASSYTPLTGTNTEAFF
TRBJ2-2	NA	NA	TRBV3-1	TGTGCCAGCAGCCAGGGGGCAGCCCTGTGGACCGGGGAGCTGTTTTTT	CASSQGAALWTGELFF
TRBJ1-5	many	NA	TRBV2	TGTGCCAGCAGTTATAATCAGCCCCAGCATTTT	CASSYNQPQHF
TRBJ2-3	few	NA	TRBV4-2	TGTGCCAGCAGCCAAGACTCCCCCCGGGGGGATACGCAGTATTTT	CASSQDSPRGDTQYF
TRBJ2-2	NA	NA	TRBV7-8	TGTGCCAGCAACCCACACAGCGCGAACACCGGGGAGCTGTTTTTT	CASNPHSANTGELFF
TRBJ2-5	NA	TRBD1	TRBV10-3	TGTGCCATCGGACAGGAGGAGACCCAGTACTTC	CAIGQEETQYF
TRBJ2-1	many	NA	TRBV3-1	TGTGCCAGCAGCCAAGATACGGAAACCTACAATGAGCAGTTCTTC	CASSQDTETYNEQFF
TRBJ2-7	few	TRBD1	TRBV13	TGTGCCAGCAGCAGTAAAGACAGGGGGTACTACGAGCAGTACTTC	CASSSKDRGYYEQYF
TRBJ1-1	few	NA	TRBV25-1	TGTGCCAGCAGTGATAGTTTGGGGAGCACTGAAGCTTTCTTT	CASSDSLGSTEAFF
TRBJ2-3	few	TRBD2	TRBV11-2	TGTGCCAGCAGCTTAGGACCGGGACTAGCGGGGGGGGGCACAGATACGCAGTATTTT	CASSLGPGLAGGGTDTQYF
TRBJ1-1	NA	NA	TRBV10-3	TGTGCCATCAGTGAAGGATACATGAACACTGAAGCTTTCTTT	CAISEGYMNTEAFF
TRBJ2-2	few	TRBD1	TRBV20-1	TGCAGTGCCGAGACAGGGGGCAACACCGGGGAGCTGTTTTTT	CSAETGGNTGELFF
TRBJ1-2	NA	NA	TRBV7-2	TGTGCCAGCAGCTTAGACACGCTATATGGCTACACCTTC	CASSLDTLYGYTF
TRBJ1-5	NA	NA	TRBV20-1	TGCAGTGCTCTCCGGGGCAGTCGGCCCCAGCATTTT	CSALRGSRPQHF
TRBJ1-2	NA	NA	TRBV15	TGTGCCACCAGCAGAGATGCTCCAGGTTCGGACTATGGCTACACCTTC	CATSRDAPGSDYGYTF
TRBJ2-7	few	NA	TRBV24-1	TGTGCCACCAGTGGAGGGTCTCACGAGCAGTACTTC	CATSGGSHEQYF
TRBJ2-2	few	NA	TRBV20-1	TGCAGTGCTAGAGGTTCCAGGGACGACACCGGGGAGCTGTTTTTT	CSARGSRDDTGELFF
TRBJ1-1	many	NA	TRBV30	TGTGCCTGGAGTTGGTCGGACGCTGAAGCTTTCTTT	CAWSWSDAEAFF
TRBJ1-2	NA	NA	TRBV3-1	TGTGCCAGCAGCCAATTTGACTCCGGGGGATATGGCTACACCTTC	CASSQFDSGGYGYTF
TRBJ1-5	few	TRBD1	TRBV4-1	TGCGCCAGCAGCCAAGGGGGGACAGGGGTTCAGCCCCAGCATTTT	CASSQGGTGVQPQHF
TRBJ2-7	many	TRBD2	TRBV11-2	TGTGCCAGCAGCTTAGAGGGCGGGAGCTCCTACGAGCAGTACTTC	CASSLEGGSSYEQYF
TRBJ1-3	many	TRBD1	TRBV12-3/TRBV12-4	TGTGCCAGCATCCCCGGGACAGGGGGATCTGGAAACACCATATATTTT	CASIPGTGGSGNTIYF
TRBJ2-7	NA	TRBD1	TRBV7-9	TGTGCCAGCAGCTTAGACGGGACAGGGGTCGTCGAGCAGTACTTC	CASSLDGTGVVEQYF
TRBJ2-5	many	TRBD2	TRBV6-1	TGTGCCAGCAGTCAAAGCGGGGGGGCAGGGGAGACCCAGTACTTC	CASSQSGGAGETQYF
TRBJ1-5	many	NA	TRBV27	TGTGCCAGCAGTCCGGCAGGGGTTATCAATCAGCCCCAGCATTTT	CASSPAGVINQPQHF
TRBJ2-3	few	TRBD2	TRBV29-1	TGCAGCGTTGACGGGACTATGCGCACAGATACGCAGTATTTT	CSVDGTMRTDTQYF